These 11 T cell receptor beta chains were all obtained from the same sample, sequenced in a study of cytomegalovirus exposure and HLA in healthy donors. Primers for the PCR totalled 60 Vbeta and 13 Jbeta. Clones were read by immunoSEQ multiplex PCR, and TCRdb kept only the in-frame ones, dropping some. The data contain about 99,000 clones, around 61% of them seen just once; the ten biggest clones take up more than 3%. Sequencing was performed on PBMCs. Receptor source: a woman between 50 and 59 years old in good health and CMV-seronegative.

V gene TRBV9 combines with J gene TRBJ2-1; 8 bases fit TRBD1. The germline gives CDR1 SGDLS, CDR2 YYNGEE. The CDR3 covers 14 residues. V lost 3 bases and J lost 8; bases outside the gene matches: 7. The DNA of the CDR3 is TGTGCCAGCAGCGCAGGACAGGGATTATATGAGCAGTTCTTC. Amino acid sequence: CASSAGQGLYEQFF.

This clone was observed a few times. The V and J genes are TRBV7-2 and TRBJ2-1; 8 nucleotides align to TRBD2. The CDR3 contains 15 residues. Trimming cost V 0 bases and J 2 bases; bases outside gene matches: 0. Germline lookup yields CDR1 SGHTA and CDR2 FQGNSA. The CDR3 loop is CASSLAGLAYNEQFF. The CDR3 DNA is TGTGCCAGCAGCTTAGCGGGACTAGCCTACAATGAGCAGTTCTTC.

The chain uses TRBV7-9 and TRBJ2-1; 11 nucleotides match TRBD2. CDR3 length: 17 residues. Germline trimming cut 2 bases from V and 8 bases from J; bases unmatched to any gene: 11. CDR1 is SEHNR, CDR2 FQNEAQ, per germline (reference sequence). The CDR3 DNA is TGTGCCAGCAGCTTACCAGTAGCGGGAGGGCCTGGCCATGAGCAGTTCTTC. Its translation: CASSLPVAGGPGHEQFF.

The rearrangement uses TRBV10-2 and TRBJ2-1; TRBD1 agrees at 10 bases. The CDR3 loop spans 14 amino acids. Trimming at V came to 5 bases and at J to 7 bases, leaving 5 bases not matched to a gene. The germline V gene has CDR1 WSHSY and CDR2 SAAADI. CDR3 amino acids: CASSNPGQGNEQFF. The DNA for the CDR3 is TGCGCCAGCAGTAACCCGGGACAGGGGAATGAGCAGTTCTTC.

This clone has more than one count but fewer than ten. V usage is TRBV7-9 and J usage is TRBJ2-1, with D maybe TRBD2 (6 bases). The CDR3 has 16 residues. Germline V gene lookup returns CDR1 SEHNR and CDR2 FQNEAQ (reference sequence). V gave up 4 bases and J gave up 7 bases, with 20 bases separating them. The CDR3 protein is CASSSLGLIYTNEQFF. The CDR3, as DNA: TGTGCCAGCAGCTCACTAGGACTAATATATACGAATGAGCAGTTCTTC.

V and J are TRBV9 and TRBJ2-7, with D perhaps matching TRBD2 (6 bases). The V gene lost 0 bases and the J gene lost 7 bases, with 20 bases spanning the gap. From germline, CDR1 is SGDLS and CDR2 YYNGEE. The CDR3 is 16 amino acids. CDR3 in amino acids: CASSVGAGTLSGEQYF. CDR3 bases: TGTGCCAGCAGCGTAGGGGCGGGGACCCTCTCTGGGGAGCAGTACTTC.

This clone has a handful of counts. CDR3 nucleotide sequence: TGTGCCAGCAGCTTAGGCCCGGGACAGTACACAGATACGCAGTATTTT. Amino acid sequence: CASSLGPGQYTDTQYF. This chain connects TRBV11-2 to TRBJ2-3; 7 nucleotides match TRBD1. J gave up 2 bases and V 1 base, and 6 bases lay outside the gene matches. Germline V gene sequence: CDR1 SGHAT, CDR2 FQNNGV. The CDR3 totals 16 residues.

CDR3 amino acids: CASSLASTGINEKLFF. DNA for the CDR3: TGTGCCAGCAGCTTAGCGTCGACAGGGATTAATGAAAAACTGTTTTTT. The chain combines TRBV7-9 with TRBJ1-4; 7 bases align to TRBD1. V lost 0 bases to trimming and J lost 4 bases; unmatched junction nucleotides: 5. CDR1 and CDR2 from the germline V gene are SEHNR and FQNEAQ (reference sequence). CDR3 length equals 16 residues.

J is TRBJ2-7 and V is TRBV11-2; a possible D gene is TRBD1 (5 bases). The CDR3 consists of 14 residues. The V end lost 7 bases, the J end lost 4 bases, and 17 bases lay between the germline ends. CDR1 SGHAT and CDR2 FQNNGV come from the germline V gene. CDR3 coding DNA: TGTGCCAGCAACCCAGGGCAGATAAGATACGAGCAGTACTTC. Its protein is CASNPGQIRYEQYF.

As to this clone: The junction and the germline gene differ at one end; a read error may be behind it. CDR3 bases: TGTGCCAGCAGCCCAACTTCGGCAGGGATCGGGTTTTTGCACTTC. It encodes CASSPTSAGIGFLHF. The chain joins TRBV7-8 to TRBJ2-7, with D possibly matching TRBD1 (5 bases). This CDR3 is 15 amino acids long. Germline V CDR1 and CDR2: SGHVS, FQNEAQ.

The V and J genes are TRBV4-1 and TRBJ2-1; 11 nucleotides align to TRBD2. The CDR3 is 17 residues long. With 5 bases clipped from V and 4 bases from J, the junction kept 10 bases outside the gene matches. The germline gives CDR1 MGHRA, CDR2 YSYEKL. DNA of the CDR3: TGCGCCAGCAGCACCGTGACTAGCGGGGTCTATTACAATGAGCAGTTCTTC. Translating gives CASSTVTSGVYYNEQFF.